Following are 30 T cell receptor beta chains from one sample sequenced in a study of CD8 T cells in Susac syndrome. Random hexamers primed reverse transcription of about 0.5 to 1 ug RNA. MiXCR, run by TCRdb on the immunoSEQ multiplex PCR reads, gives a single entry per CDR3 protein. Seen here are 150,000 to 200,000 distinct CDR3 sequences, approximately 95% observed once, and the top ten hold around 0.096%. Sequences were obtained from CD4+ T cells from PBMCs. The receptors were gathered from a human donor in good health.

The sample holds one count of this clonotype. Relative to the germline gene, one junction end is altered; a read error may explain this. This CDR3 is CASSPGPLPRIF. The DNA for the CDR3 is TGTGCCAGCAGTCCCGGGCCTTTACCAAGGATCTTC. The chain is built from TRBV28 and TRBJ2-1; D is unresolved. The CDR3 totals 12 residues. Per germline, CDR1 MDHEN and CDR2 SYDVKM.

The J gene is TRBJ1-2, the V gene TRBV5-1; D unresolved. CDR3 length: 14 amino acids. Germline values: CDR1 SGHRS, CDR2 YFSETQ. V lost 4 bases and J lost 1, with 11 bases in between. CDR3 loop: CASSQTRGNYGYTF. DNA for the CDR3: TGCGCCAGCAGCCAGACGCGGGGTAACTATGGCTACACCTTC.

This clonotype was recorded once. The chain uses TRBV3-1 and TRBJ2-6; 10 bases fit TRBD1. The ends lost 6 bases at V and 1 base at J; junction bases unmatched: 6. This CDR3 has 17 amino acids. Germline CDR1 and CDR2: LGHDT and YNNKEL (reference sequence). CDR3 nucleotides: TGTGCCAGCAGTCAGGGGACAGGGGCGTCTGGGGCCAACGTCCTGACTTTC. This gives the protein CASSQGTGASGANVLTF.

V gene TRBV28 combines with J gene TRBJ1-2; 9 bases agree with TRBD1. J was trimmed by 0 bases and V by 5 bases; bases with no gene match: 13. Germline CDR1 and CDR2: MDHEN and SYDVKM. There are 18 residues in the CDR3. CDR3 region: CASSPLGTGLSSNYGYTF. In DNA, the CDR3 is TGTGCCAGCAGTCCACTCGGGACAGGGCTTTCTTCTAACTATGGCTACACCTTC.

CDR3 sequence (DNA): TGTGCCAGTACCGATCATAACAGGTTGTCAAAGGCCGGGGAGCTGTTTTTT. This codes for CASTDHNRLSKAGELFF. The chain carries TRBV19 and TRBJ2-2; D is perhaps TRBD1 (5 bases). There are 17 residues in the CDR3. Germline V CDR1 and CDR2: LNHDA, SQIVND (reference sequence). V was cut by 7 bases and J by 6 bases, with 24 bases left in between. Looking up the rest from reference TRBV19 and TRBJ2-2 gives the full variable domain: DGGITQSPKYLFRKEGQNVTLSCEQNLNHDAMYWYRQDPGQGLRLIYYSQIVNDFQKGDIAEGYSVSREKKESFPLTVTSAQKNPTAFYLCASTDHNRLSKAGELFFGEGSRLTVL.

The rearrangement uses TRBV9 and TRBJ2-1, with TRBD1 as a possible D gene (5 bases). The V gene's germline CDR1 is SGDLS and CDR2 YYNGEE. The CDR3 length is 14 residues. Trimming removed 2 bases at V and 7 bases at J, with 13 bases between. As DNA, the CDR3 is TGTGCCAGCAGCGTCCAGCCCAGGGCGAATGAGCAGTTCTTC. Translation gives CASSVQPRANEQFF. The entire variable domain, with the rest obtained from reference TRBV9 and TRBJ2-1, is as follows: DSGVTQTPKHLITATGQRVTLRCSPRSGDLSVYWYQQSLDQGLQFLIQYYNGEERAKGNILERFSAQQFPDLHSELNLSSLELGDSALYFCASSVQPRANEQFFGPGTRLTVL.

The J gene is TRBJ2-7, the V gene TRBV5-6; 11 nucleotides match TRBD1. This CDR3 comprises 16 residues. Germline CDR1 SGHDT, CDR2 YYEEEE. Germline trimming cut 0 bases from V and 3 bases from J; bases unmatched to any gene: 5. The CDR3 region has the DNA TGTGCCAGCAGCTTGGACGGACAGGGGGCTTTCTACGAGCAGTACGTC. It encodes CASSLDGQGAFYEQYV.

The chain recombines TRBV23-1 with TRBJ2-3; weak D call: TRBD2 (6 bases). TRBV23-1 is recorded as an ORF, its role being uncertain. This CDR3 spans 17 amino acids. Trimming removed 4 bases at V and 0 bases at J, with 17 bases between. CDR3 sequence: CASSLGLLTSSTDTQYF. The CDR3 coding sequence is TGCGCCAGCAGTCTCGGTCTTTTAACTAGCAGCACAGATACGCAGTATTTT.

The chain carries TRBV9 and TRBJ1-2; the D is unclear. Looked up from germline, CDR1 is SGDLS and CDR2 is YYNGEE. This CDR3 contains 13 residues. V gave up 0 bases and J gave up 7 bases, with 10 bases separating them. For the CDR3, the DNA is TGTGCCAGCAGCGTAGCGGCAGGCCGTGGCTACACCTTC. Its translation: CASSVAAGRGYTF.

This clonotype has just one count. This chain links TRBV6-5 with TRBJ1-1; 8 nucleotides line up with TRBD1. From germline, CDR1 is MNHEY and CDR2 SVGAGI. This CDR3 comprises 14 residues. J gave up 7 bases and V 6 bases, and 10 bases lay outside the gene matches. The CDR3 here is CASSLDRGSGEAFF. The DNA for the CDR3 is TGTGCCAGCAGCCTCGACAGGGGTAGTGGTGAAGCTTTCTTT.

This clonotype appeared once. V and J are TRBV10-3 and TRBJ1-2, with 8 bases aligning to TRBD1. This CDR3 is built from 18 residues. V shed 0 bases and J 1 base; nucleotides not matched to a gene: 10. Germline V gene sequence: CDR1 ENHRY, CDR2 SYGVKD. The CDR3 nucleotides read TGTGCCATCAGTGAGTCGAGGGACAGGAGTTCCATTAACTATGGCTACACCTTC. Its translation is CAISESRDRSSINYGYTF.

This chain links TRBV28 with TRBJ2-3, with a possible D match to TRBD2 (5 bases). V was cut by 5 bases and J by 2 bases, with 11 bases left in between. This CDR3 contains 14 residues. CDR1 and CDR2 from the germline V gene are MDHEN and SYDVKM. This chain's CDR3 is CASSPPGFTDTQYF. The CDR3 nucleotides are TGTGCCAGCAGTCCCCCGGGGTTCACAGATACGCAGTATTTT.

The chain links TRBV6-2 or TRBV6-3 to TRBJ2-3; D may be TRBD2 (7 bases). V lost 10 bases, J lost 0 bases, and 14 bases lay in between. Germline assignment: CDR1 MNHEY and CDR2 SVGEGT. The CDR3 has 14 residues. CDR3 nucleotide sequence: TGTGCCACCAGAGGGGGGGCTAGCACAGATACGCAGTATTTT. Protein product: CATRGGASTDTQYF.

The count of this clonotype is one. V usage is TRBV5-1 and J usage is TRBJ2-5; TRBD2 agrees at 7 bases. The CDR3 runs to 15 residues. Trimming cost V 5 bases and J 4 bases; bases outside gene matches: 11. Germline values: CDR1 SGHRS, CDR2 YFSETQ. The CDR3 region has the DNA TGCGCCAGCAGTCGCGGGTCTAGCGGTCGAGAGACCCAGTACTTC. This gives the protein CASSRGSSGRETQYF.

This clonotype was seen just once. The rearrangement joins TRBV18 to TRBJ1-2; no clear D. Germline CDR1 reads KGHSH; CDR2 reads LQKENI. The V end was cut by 3 bases, the J end by 2 bases, with 10 bases between. CDR3 length: 14 amino acids. The CDR3 DNA follows: TGTGCCAGCTCACCTAACAGAGAGAACTATGGCTACACCTTC. This codes for CASSPNRENYGYTF.

This sequence joins TRBV20-1 and TRBJ2-1, with TRBD1 identical over 10 bases. Germline CDR1 is DFQATT and CDR2 is SNEGSKA (reference sequence). CDR3 length equals 15 residues. With V trimmed by 0 bases and J by 6 bases, 5 bases remained unmatched. The CDR3 sequence is CSARDATGGFNEQFF. The CDR3 DNA reads as TGCAGTGCTAGAGATGCGACAGGGGGCTTCAATGAGCAGTTCTTC.

The rearrangement uses TRBV12-3 or TRBV12-4 and TRBJ2-7; weak D call: TRBD2 (5 bases). Trimming removed 2 bases from V and 0 bases from J, with 14 bases in between. The CDR3 runs to 16 residues. The CDR3 loop is CASSLYGGSVSYEQYF. For the CDR3, the DNA is TGTGCCAGCAGTTTATATGGAGGCAGCGTCTCCTACGAGCAGTACTTC.

The chain couples TRBV6-2 or TRBV6-3 to TRBJ1-6; D unclear. CDR3 length: 12 residues. V lost 4 bases and J 6 bases, leaving 4 bases between the germline ends. Germline CDR1 is MNHEY and CDR2 is SVGEGT. In nucleotides, the CDR3 is TGTGCCAGCAGTTTAATTAATTCACCCCTCCACTTT. It translates to CASSLINSPLHF.

The chain combines TRBV29-1 with TRBJ2-1, with 9 bases matching TRBD2. V dropped 8 bases and J dropped 6; count of bases not matched to a gene: 11. The CDR3 sequence is 14 residues long. Germline CDR1 reads SQVTM; CDR2 reads ANQGSEA. CDR3 amino acids: CSLRGRGGRNEQFF. Here the CDR3 DNA reads TGCAGCCTCCGAGGGCGGGGGGGCCGCAATGAGCAGTTCTTC.

This clonotype occurred once. The J gene is TRBJ2-2, the V gene TRBV23-1, with 7 bases that match TRBD1. TRBV23-1 is sorted into the ORF group, with uncertain function. This CDR3 is built from 20 residues. Germline trimming cut 7 bases from V and 0 bases from J; bases unmatched to any gene: 20. In nucleotides, the CDR3 is TGCGCCAGCACCACAAAACCCCCTCGGACAGGAGGTGCGAACACCGGGGAGCTGTTTTTT. It encodes CASTTKPPRTGGANTGELFF.

The chain employs TRBV6-6 and TRBJ1-3; D not certain. Trimming took off 2 bases at V and 4 bases at J, with 6 bases between the two ends. Germline CDR1 is MNHNY and CDR2 is SVGAGI (reference sequence). The CDR3 is 13 residues long. Here the CDR3 DNA reads TGTGCCAGCAGTTACGCACAGGGAAACACCATATATTTT. Translating it yields CASSYAQGNTIYF.

The chain carries TRBV19 and TRBJ1-5; unclear D gene. From germline, CDR1 is LNHDA and CDR2 SQIVND (reference sequence). CDR3 size: 19 residues. V was trimmed by 3 bases and J by 0 bases, leaving 21 bases between them. CDR3 DNA: TGTGCCAGTAGTATCCAAGCGGGGAGGAGAGGATATAGCAATCAGCCCCAGCATTTT. Translation: CASSIQAGRRGYSNQPQHF. Using reference TRBV19 and TRBJ1-5 for the parts outside the CDR3, the full variable domain is DGGITQSPKYLFRKEGQNVTLSCEQNLNHDAMYWYRQDPGQGLRLIYYSQIVNDFQKGDIAEGYSVSREKKESFPLTVTSAQKNPTAFYLCASSIQAGRRGYSNQPQHFGDGTRLSIL.

This chain links TRBV4-1 with TRBJ1-6, with D uncertain. CDR1 and CDR2 (germline): MGHRA, YSYEKL. The CDR3 runs 16 residues. V was clipped by 0 bases and J by 4 bases, with 10 bases between them. CDR3 amino acids: CASSQESGEYNSPLHF. The CDR3 nucleotides read TGCGCCAGCAGCCAAGAAAGTGGCGAGTATAATTCACCCCTCCACTTT.

The chain links TRBV14 to TRBJ1-2, with D uncertain. This CDR3 has 15 amino acids. Germline V gene lookup returns CDR1 SGHDN and CDR2 FVKESK. V was cut by 2 bases and J by 7 bases, with 17 bases left in between. CDR3 amino acids: CASSQNGGLASGYTF. The CDR3, as DNA: TGTGCCAGCAGCCAAAACGGAGGACTGGCGTCTGGCTACACCTTC.

This rearrangement joins TRBV20-1 to TRBJ2-5; D is perhaps TRBD1 or TRBD2 (5 bases each). The CDR3 covers 13 residues. The germline V gene encodes CDR1 DFQATT and CDR2 SNEGSKA (reference sequence). Trimming pared 5 bases from V and 5 bases from J, leaving 15 bases between. In DNA, the CDR3 is TGCAGTGCTCGGATCGGGACGTCGGAGACCCAGTACTTC. Translation gives CSARIGTSETQYF.

CDR3 nucleotides: TGTGCCAGTAGTATAATCCCCACCTTCAATCAGCCCCAGCATTTT. This gives the protein CASSIIPTFNQPQHF. The chain is built from TRBV19 and TRBJ1-5, with D unresolved. The CDR3 has 15 residues. Looked up from germline, CDR1 is LNHDA and CDR2 is SQIVND (reference sequence). V was pared by 2 bases and J by 3 bases, with 11 bases between.

This chain uses TRBV7-2 with TRBJ2-2; D remains ambiguous. From germline, CDR1 is SGHTA and CDR2 FQGNSA. The V and J ends lost 0 bases and 4 bases respectively, with 6 bases between them. There are 14 residues in the CDR3. Here the CDR3 reads CASSLAQTTGELFF. The CDR3 nucleotides read TGTGCCAGCAGCTTAGCCCAGACCACCGGGGAGCTGTTTTTT.

The chain carries TRBV7-9 and TRBJ2-4, with D unresolved. The V end lost 0 bases, the J end lost 2 bases, and 5 bases lay between the germline ends. Per germline, CDR1 SEHNR and CDR2 FQNEAQ (reference sequence). CDR3 length equals 14 residues. This CDR3 is CASSLAGTKNIQYF. In DNA, the CDR3 is TGTGCCAGCAGCTTAGCAGGGACCAAAAACATTCAGTACTTC. The full variable domain, with the rest looked up from reference TRBV7-9 and TRBJ2-4, is DTGVSQNPRHKITKRGQNVTFRCDPISEHNRLYWYRQTLGQGPEFLTYFQNEAQLEKSRLLSDRFSAERPKGSFSTLEIQRTEQGDSAMYLCASSLAGTKNIQYFGAGTRLSVL.

The V and J genes are TRBV13 and TRBJ2-5; TRBD2 is a possible D gene (7 bases). This CDR3 spans 15 amino acids. Trimming took off 5 bases at V and 4 bases at J, with 17 bases between the two ends. The germline V gene encodes CDR1 PRHDT and CDR2 FYEKMQ (reference sequence). The CDR3 region is CASSAGGPGRETQYF. The CDR3 DNA is TGTGCCAGCAGCGCCGGGGGGCCGGGGAGAGAGACCCAGTACTTC. The full variable domain, with the rest looked up from reference TRBV13 and TRBJ2-5, is AAGVIQSPRHLIKEKRETATLKCYPIPRHDTVYWYQQGPGQDPQFLISFYEKMQSDKGSIPDRFSAQQFSDYHSELNMSSLELGDSALYFCASSAGGPGRETQYFGPGTRLLVL.

The gene calls are TRBV20-1 and TRBJ2-3, with TRBD2 matching over 16 bases. The CDR3 consists of 18 residues. V dropped 2 bases and J dropped 5; count of bases not matched to a gene: 10. Germline V gene sequence: CDR1 DFQATT, CDR2 SNEGSKA (reference sequence). DNA for the CDR3: TGCAGTGCTAGATCGGGACTAGCGGGGGGGCCCGGGAAAGATACGCAGTATTTT. Protein product: CSARSGLAGGPGKDTQYF.